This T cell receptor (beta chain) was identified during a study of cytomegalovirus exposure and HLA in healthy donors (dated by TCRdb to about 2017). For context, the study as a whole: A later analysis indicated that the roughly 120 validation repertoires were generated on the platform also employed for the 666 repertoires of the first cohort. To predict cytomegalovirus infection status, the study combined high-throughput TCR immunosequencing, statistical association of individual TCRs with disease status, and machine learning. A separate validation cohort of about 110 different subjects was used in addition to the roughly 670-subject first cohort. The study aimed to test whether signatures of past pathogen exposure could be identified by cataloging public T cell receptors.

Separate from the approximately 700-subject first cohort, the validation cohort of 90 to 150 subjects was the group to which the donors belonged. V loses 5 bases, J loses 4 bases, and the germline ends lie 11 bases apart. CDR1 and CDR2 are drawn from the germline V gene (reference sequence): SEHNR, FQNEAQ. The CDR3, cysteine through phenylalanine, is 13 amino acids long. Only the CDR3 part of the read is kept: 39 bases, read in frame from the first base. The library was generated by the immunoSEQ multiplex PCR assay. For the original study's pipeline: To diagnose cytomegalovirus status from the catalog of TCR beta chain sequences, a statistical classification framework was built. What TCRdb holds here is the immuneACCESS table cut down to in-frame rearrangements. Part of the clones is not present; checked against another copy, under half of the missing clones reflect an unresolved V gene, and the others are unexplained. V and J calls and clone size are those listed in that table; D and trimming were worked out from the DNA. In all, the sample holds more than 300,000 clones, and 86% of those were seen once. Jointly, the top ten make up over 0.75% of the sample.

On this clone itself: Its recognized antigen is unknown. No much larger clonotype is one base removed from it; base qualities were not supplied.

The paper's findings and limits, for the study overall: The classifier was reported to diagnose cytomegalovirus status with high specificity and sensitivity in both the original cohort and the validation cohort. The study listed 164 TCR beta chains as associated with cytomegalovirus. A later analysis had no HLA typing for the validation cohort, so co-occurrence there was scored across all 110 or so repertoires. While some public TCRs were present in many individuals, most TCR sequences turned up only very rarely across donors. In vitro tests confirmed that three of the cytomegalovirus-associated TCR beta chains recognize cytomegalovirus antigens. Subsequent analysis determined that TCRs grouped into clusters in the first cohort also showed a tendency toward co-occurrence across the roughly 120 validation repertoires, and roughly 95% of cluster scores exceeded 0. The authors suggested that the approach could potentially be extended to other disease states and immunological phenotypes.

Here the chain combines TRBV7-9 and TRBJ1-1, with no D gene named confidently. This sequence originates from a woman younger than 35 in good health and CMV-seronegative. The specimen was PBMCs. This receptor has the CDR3 CASSPSESTEAFF. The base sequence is TGTGCCAGCAGCCCCAGCGAGAGCACTGAAGCTTTCTTT. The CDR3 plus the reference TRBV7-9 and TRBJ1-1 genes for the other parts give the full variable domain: DTGVSQNPRHKITKRGQNVTFRCDPISEHNRLYWYRQTLGQGPEFLTYFQNEAQLEKSRLLSDRFSAERPKGSFSTLEIQRTEQGDSAMYLCASSPSESTEAFFGQGTRLTVV.